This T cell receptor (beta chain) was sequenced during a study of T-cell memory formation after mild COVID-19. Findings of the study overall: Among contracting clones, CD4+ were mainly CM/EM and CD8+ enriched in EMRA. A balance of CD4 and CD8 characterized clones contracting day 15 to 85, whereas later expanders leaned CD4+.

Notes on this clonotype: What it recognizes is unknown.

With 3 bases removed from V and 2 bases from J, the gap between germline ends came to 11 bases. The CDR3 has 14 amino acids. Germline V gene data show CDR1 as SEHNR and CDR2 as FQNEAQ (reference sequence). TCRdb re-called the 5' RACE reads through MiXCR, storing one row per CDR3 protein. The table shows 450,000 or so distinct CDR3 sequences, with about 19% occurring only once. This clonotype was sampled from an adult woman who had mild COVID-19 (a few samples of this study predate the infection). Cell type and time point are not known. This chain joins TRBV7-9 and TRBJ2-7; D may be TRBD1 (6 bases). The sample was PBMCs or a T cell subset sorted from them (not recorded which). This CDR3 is CASSFTTGTYEQYF. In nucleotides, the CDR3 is TGTGCCAGCAGCTTCACGACAGGAACCTACGAGCAGTACTTC.